The 24 T cell receptor beta chains given below trace back to one sample, sequenced in a study of PD-1 blockade in mismatch repair-deficient tumors. Here immunoSEQ multiplex PCR was the method, and the copy in TCRdb shows in-frame clones only, minus some. The profile covers roughly 120,000 clones, with around three quarters appearing a single time and 4.7% taken by the ten largest. The sample consisted of peripheral blood, taken more than 58 weeks after starting pembrolizumab. Receptors were obtained from an adult with mismatch repair-deficient cancer.

This sequence joins TRBV6-5 and TRBJ1-2; the match to TRBD1 covers 10 bases. The V segment lost 7 bases and the J segment 7 bases; nucleotides outside the gene matches: 6. The CDR3 runs 13 residues. The germline V gene has CDR1 MNHEY and CDR2 SVGAGI. CDR3 residues: CASNPGQGFGYTF. CDR3 coding DNA: TGTGCCAGCAATCCGGGACAGGGGTTTGGCTACACCTTC.

The chain carries TRBV5-6 and TRBJ2-3; 9 bases fit TRBD1. The CDR3 consists of 19 residues. With V trimmed by 3 bases and J by 4 bases, 18 bases remained unmatched. Germline V CDR1 and CDR2: SGHDT, YYEEEE. CDR3 coding DNA: TGTGCCAGCAGCTCCCCGTCTGGGACAGGGAATATGTGGGCAGATACGCAGTATTTT. Protein sequence: CASSSPSGTGNMWADTQYF.

The rearrangement uses TRBV6-1 and TRBJ2-5; 8 bases match TRBD1. The CDR3 is made up of 16 amino acids. In germline, CDR1 is MNHNS, CDR2 SASEGT. Unmatched junction bases numbered 7, after V lost 2 bases and J lost 2 bases. CDR3 region: CASSEIWDRLQETQYF. CDR3 bases: TGTGCCAGCAGTGAAATTTGGGACAGGTTACAAGAGACCCAGTACTTC.

J is TRBJ1-4 and V is TRBV4-1; TRBD1 aligns across 8 bases. The CDR3 has 15 residues. V was pared by 2 bases and J by 3 bases, with 2 bases of the junction left unmatched. Per germline, CDR1 MGHRA and CDR2 YSYEKL. Here the CDR3 DNA reads TGCGCCAGCAGCCAAACAGGGGGATCTAATGAAAAACTGTTTTTT. Translating it yields CASSQTGGSNEKLFF.

The table lists this clone with a few counts. The chain links TRBV5-1 to TRBJ1-3; D uncertain. V lost 0 bases and J lost 2, with 9 bases in between. The V gene's germline CDR1 is SGHRS and CDR2 YFSETQ. The CDR3 sequence is 15 residues long. CDR3 protein: CASSLGQPAGNTIYF. CDR3 in DNA: TGCGCCAGCAGCTTGGGGCAGCCAGCTGGAAACACCATATATTTT. Looking up the rest from reference TRBV5-1 and TRBJ1-3 gives the full variable domain: KAGVTQTPRYLIKTRGQQVTLSCSPISGHRSVSWYQQTPGQGLQFLFEYFSETQRNKGNFPGRFSGRQFSNSRSEMNVSTLELGDSALYLCASSLGQPAGNTIYFGEGSWLTVV.

The chain recombines TRBV27 with TRBJ2-2; possible D gene TRBD2, 6 bases. This CDR3 has 15 residues. V was trimmed by 2 bases and J by 4 bases, leaving 11 bases between them. The germline V gene encodes CDR1 MNHEY and CDR2 SMNVEV (reference sequence). As DNA, the CDR3 is TGTGCCAGCAGTTTACGCGGGATAATCACCGGGGAGCTGTTTTTT. The encoded protein is CASSLRGIITGELFF.

The chain links TRBV20-1 to TRBJ2-3; D gene unclear. This CDR3 region has 11 residues. V dropped 1 base and J dropped 6 bases, with 5 bases sitting between them. Germline CDR1 reads DFQATT; CDR2 reads SNEGSKA (reference sequence). The CDR3 DNA sequence: TGCAGTGCTAGAGGTGGGGATACGCAGTATTTT. Amino acid sequence: CSARGGDTQYF.

The count of this clone is one. The chain carries TRBV19 and TRBJ1-5; D is unclear. This CDR3 has 17 residues. Trimming removed 4 bases from V and 2 bases from J, with 18 bases in between. Germline assignment: CDR1 LNHDA and CDR2 SQIVND (reference sequence). The CDR3 loop is CASSTAQRASGNQPQHF. Here the CDR3 DNA reads TGTGCCAGTAGTACCGCGCAGCGGGCCTCAGGCAATCAGCCCCAGCATTTT.

This clone was recorded a few times. This chain links TRBV29-1 with TRBJ2-1; 7 bases line up with TRBD2. Germline trimming cut 3 bases from V and 4 bases from J; bases unmatched to any gene: 6. This CDR3 region has 14 residues. Germline CDR1 is SQVTM and CDR2 is ANQGSEA. This CDR3 reads CSVDVSGPYNEQFF. As DNA, the CDR3 is TGCAGCGTTGATGTTAGCGGGCCTTACAATGAGCAGTTCTTC.

This clone is a singleton in its sample. The chain couples TRBV5-1 to TRBJ1-2; D is unclear. The CDR3 consists of 13 residues. Trimming took 4 bases from V and 3 from J, leaving 10 bases between them. Germline-derived CDR1 and CDR2 are SGHRS and YFSETQ. The CDR3: CASSADGYYGYTF. The CDR3 nucleotides are TGCGCCAGCAGCGCGGACGGATACTATGGCTACACCTTC.

This clone showed up just a few times. The gene calls are TRBV7-6 and TRBJ1-2; 12 nucleotides line up with TRBD1. Germline-derived CDR1 and CDR2 are SGHVS and FNYEAQ. The CDR3 runs to 16 residues. After removal of 5 bases from V and 7 bases from J, the junction contained 11 bases not matched to a gene. CDR3 loop: CASSPKAGTGGGGYTF. In DNA, the CDR3 is TGTGCCAGCAGCCCAAAAGCCGGGACAGGGGGCGGTGGCTACACCTTC.

This clone was observed a single time. The chain couples TRBV28 to TRBJ2-1; D is perhaps TRBD2 (5 bases). V shed 5 bases and J shed 1 base, with 15 bases lying between them. This CDR3 has 16 amino acids. The germline V gene encodes CDR1 MDHEN and CDR2 SYDVKM. The CDR3 reads CASSAPGSYSYNEQFF. In DNA, the CDR3 is TGTGCCAGCAGTGCCCCGGGATCTTATTCCTACAATGAGCAGTTCTTC.

The CDR3, as DNA: TGTGCCAGTAGTATCGGGGGCACTGGAAACACCATATATTTT. Amino acid sequence: CASSIGGTGNTIYF. This chain uses TRBV19 with TRBJ1-3, with D possibly being TRBD1 (6 bases). V gave up 3 bases and J gave up 2 bases, with 8 bases separating them. This CDR3 has 14 residues. Germline loops: CDR1 LNHDA, CDR2 SQIVND (reference sequence).

The chain carries TRBV5-1 and TRBJ2-1; tentatively, D is TRBD2 (5 bases). V dropped 0 bases and J dropped 6 bases, with 7 bases sitting between them. The CDR3 extends over 13 amino acids. Germline CDR1 reads SGHRS; CDR2 reads YFSETQ. Here the CDR3 DNA reads TGCGCCAGCAGCTTGGTACTAGGCAATGAGCAGTTCTTC. Translated: CASSLVLGNEQFF.

This clone was counted a single time. V is TRBV29-1 and J is TRBJ2-1; TRBD2 agrees at 12 bases. Germline trimming cut 5 bases from V and 9 bases from J; bases unmatched to any gene: 5. The CDR3 spans 13 residues. From germline, CDR1 is SQVTM and CDR2 ANQGSEA. CDR3 in amino acids: CSVLAGGSGEQFF. The CDR3 DNA follows: TGCAGCGTTCTAGCGGGAGGGTCGGGTGAGCAGTTCTTC.

Only a few counts were recorded for this clone. This chain connects TRBV5-3 to TRBJ2-7, with TRBD2 as a possible D gene (5 bases). TRBV5-3 has ORF status, its function being uncertain. The CDR3 extends over 13 amino acids. Trimming stripped 0 bases from V and 3 bases from J, with 7 bases between. In nucleotides, the CDR3 is TGTGCCAGAAGCTTGGGACGGGACTACGAGCAGTACTTC. Translating it yields CARSLGRDYEQYF.

The chain recombines TRBV5-1 with TRBJ2-5; 8 bases map to TRBD2. In germline, CDR1 is SGHRS, CDR2 YFSETQ. CDR3 length: 14 amino acids. V trimming: 4 bases; J trimming: 1 base; junction bases outside the gene matches: 3. CDR3: CASSRREGQETQYF. The CDR3 DNA reads as TGCGCCAGCAGCCGCCGGGAGGGCCAAGAGACCCAGTACTTC.

V is TRBV4-2 and J is TRBJ2-1, with D unresolved. The V end lost 0 bases, the J end lost 5 bases, and 11 bases lay between the germline ends. Germline CDR1 and CDR2: LGHNA and YNFKEQ. This CDR3 is 15 amino acids long. Written as DNA, the CDR3 is TGTGCCAGCAGCCAAGATTGGCTAGAAAACAATGAGCAGTTCTTC. It is translated as CASSQDWLENNEQFF.

The chain carries TRBV7-8 and TRBJ2-2, with D unresolved. This CDR3 contains 13 residues. V gave up 1 base and J gave up 7 bases, with 7 bases separating them. From germline, CDR1 is SGHVS and CDR2 FQNEAQ. The DNA of the CDR3 is TGTGCCAGCAGCTTAGTTTCCAGCGGGGAGCTGTTTTTT. This translates into CASSLVSSGELFF.

This chain connects TRBV19 to TRBJ2-5, with D perhaps matching TRBD2 (6 bases). The CDR3 has 18 amino acids. V was shortened by 3 bases and J by 1 base, with 21 bases between the two germline ends. In germline, CDR1 is LNHDA, CDR2 SQIVND (reference sequence). The CDR3 coding sequence is TGTGCCAGTAGTATCCTCTCTAGCGCGAGCCTCATCCAAGAGACCCAGTACTTC. It yields the protein CASSILSSASLIQETQYF.

This clone was detected a few times. The J gene is TRBJ1-5, the V gene TRBV29-1; D ambiguous. Germline CDR1 reads SQVTM; CDR2 reads ANQGSEA. The CDR3 covers 13 residues. Trimming removed 4 bases at V and 7 bases at J, with 14 bases between. This chain's CDR3 is CSVAGNPLQPQHF. In DNA, the CDR3 is TGCAGCGTTGCCGGGAATCCCCTCCAGCCCCAGCATTTT.

The CDR3 nucleotides are TGTGCCAGCAGTATCGGGGGCGAGGTCACTGAAGCTTTCTTT. Translation gives CASSIGGEVTEAFF. V usage is TRBV27 and J usage is TRBJ1-1; a weak D match, TRBD1 (6 bases). V was shortened by 5 bases and J by 4 bases, with 14 bases between the two germline ends. The CDR3 length is 14 residues. CDR1 is MNHEY, CDR2 SMNVEV, per germline (reference sequence).

This chain uses TRBV13 with TRBJ2-7, with D possibly being TRBD2 (5 bases). Trimming stripped 5 bases from V and 3 bases from J, with 14 bases between. This CDR3 has 14 residues. The germline V gene has CDR1 PRHDT and CDR2 FYEKMQ (reference sequence). CDR3 in amino acids: CASSPRGSSYEQYF. CDR3 DNA sequence: TGTGCCAGCAGCCCTCGGGGTAGCAGCTACGAGCAGTACTTC.

V usage is TRBV4-2 and J usage is TRBJ2-1; possible D gene TRBD2, 6 bases. This CDR3 comprises 15 residues. The V gene's germline CDR1 is LGHNA and CDR2 YNFKEQ. V lost 0 bases and J 6 bases, leaving 12 bases between the germline ends. Here the CDR3 reads CASSQDGTGSNEQFF. The CDR3 region has the DNA TGTGCCAGCAGCCAAGATGGGACTGGGAGCAATGAGCAGTTCTTC.